This is a list of T cell receptor beta chains from one sample in a study of beta chain features in type 1 diabetes. Profiling relied on immunoSEQ multiplex PCR, and the TCRdb table lists in-frame clones only, not all of them. Of hundreds of thousands of clones listed, around 9% are singletons. What was sequenced was central memory CD4+ T cells from blood. These TCRs come from a man aged 25-45 years with type 1 diabetes. Each CDR3 is given with its conserved first and last residue. The D gene is left open where the match is weak. The size of a clone is reported for some rows only, either as once, few or many, or as a class for expanded clones.

v_gene	abundance	j_gene	d_gene	CDR3nt	CDR3aa
TRBV11-2	NA	TRBJ1-5	NA	TGTGCCAGCAGGGCCGACAGAGATCAGCCCCAGCATTTT	CASRADRDQPQHF
TRBV27	few	TRBJ1-1	NA	TGTGCCAGCACCTCTCATTTGGCGACTGAAGCTTTCTTT	CASTSHLATEAFF
TRBV19	few	TRBJ2-1	TRBD2	TGTGCCAGTAGTATAGCCGGGGGGTCCTACAATGAGCAGTTCTTC	CASSIAGGSYNEQFF
TRBV19	few	TRBJ2-7	NA	TGTGCCAGTAGCCGCGGGGCACCCCCCCAATCCGAGCAGTACTTC	CASSRGAPPQSEQYF
TRBV28	NA	TRBJ1-2	NA	TGTGCCAGCAGCCAAGGGATATTCGGCGGCTACACCTTC	CASSQGIFGGYTF
TRBV18	NA	TRBJ1-2	NA	TGTGCCAGCTCACTCCGGGACGGTTATGGCTACACCTTC	CASSLRDGYGYTF
TRBV6-5	NA	TRBJ1-1	TRBD1	TGTGCCAGCAGAAACAATCAGGGGGCAGCTGAAGCTTTCTTT	CASRNNQGAAEAFF
TRBV6-1	few	TRBJ2-4	TRBD2	TGTGCCAGCAGTGAAAGGGAGGGCGGAAACATTCAGTACTTC	CASSEREGGNIQYF
TRBV7-2	few	TRBJ2-5	NA	TGTGCCAGCAGCTTAGCGTGGGCAGGGGAGGATCAAGAGACCCAGTACTTC	CASSLAWAGEDQETQYF
TRBV25-1	few	TRBJ2-3	NA	TGTGCCAGCAGTGACAATTTGGGGCGGAGAGATACGCAGTATTTT	CASSDNLGRRDTQYF
TRBV7-9	NA	TRBJ1-6	TRBD1	TGTGCCAGCAGCGCAGGGACAGGGGGTCCCTCCAATAATTCACCCCTCCACTTT	CASSAGTGGPSNNSPLHF
TRBV14	many	TRBJ1-1	NA	TGTGCCAGCAGCCTTCAGGGACACACTGAAGCTTTCTTT	CASSLQGHTEAFF
TRBV5-1	NA	TRBJ1-2	NA	TGCGCCAGCAGCTTGGACAGTAACTATGGCTACACCTTC	CASSLDSNYGYTF
TRBV7-2	many	TRBJ1-3	NA	TGTGCCAGCAGCTTAGTGGGGCGGCGCTCTGGAAACACCATATATTTT	CASSLVGRRSGNTIYF
TRBV15	once	TRBJ1-4	NA	TGTGCCACCAGCAGGGGAGGGACGACGACTAATGAAAAACTGTTTTTT	CATSRGGTTTNEKLFF
TRBV7-2	few	TRBJ1-3	NA	TGTGCCAGCAGCTTAAGGGGAAACACCATATATTTT	CASSLRGNTIYF
TRBV7-9	few	TRBJ2-2	NA	TGTGCCAGCAGCTTGGCCGGGACGCACACCGGGGAGCTGTTTTTT	CASSLAGTHTGELFF
TRBV19	NA	TRBJ1-1	TRBD1	TGTGCCAGTCCTCAGGACAGGGCGAACACTGAAGCTTTCTTT	CASPQDRANTEAFF
TRBV5-6	NA	TRBJ1-3	NA	TGTGCCAGCAGCCCCACCGGGCCGGGGACTGGAAACACCATATATTTT	CASSPTGPGTGNTIYF
TRBV2	NA	TRBJ2-7	NA	TGTGCCAGCAGTGAAACCAGGGGCGACGAGCAGTACTTC	CASSETRGDEQYF
TRBV4-1	NA	TRBJ2-1	TRBD1	TGCGCCAGCAGCCAAGAGGGGGACAGGGGAAATGAGCAGTTCTTC	CASSQEGDRGNEQFF
TRBV7-2	NA	TRBJ1-2	NA	TGTGCCAGCAGCTCCTCGAACGGAGAGTATGGCTACACCTTC	CASSSSNGEYGYTF
TRBV10-1	few	TRBJ2-5	NA	TGCGCCAGCAGTGAGTCGGGACAACAAGAGACCCAGTACTTC	CASSESGQQETQYF
TRBV2	NA	TRBJ1-5	TRBD1	TGTGCCAGCAGCCAGGGACAGGACGCAGGGCCCCAGCATTTT	CASSQGQDAGPQHF
TRBV5-1	NA	TRBJ2-7	NA	TGCGCCAGCAGCTTCGGGCAGGGCTTCAGCGGCTACGAGCAGTACTTC	CASSFGQGFSGYEQYF
TRBV7-2	few	TRBJ1-5	NA	TGTGCCAGCAGCTTACAAGGGGATCAGCCCCAGCATTTT	CASSLQGDQPQHF
TRBV7-9	NA	TRBJ1-6	NA	TGTGCCAGCAGCTTAGGGACCGGTTCACCCCTCCACTTT	CASSLGTGSPLHF
TRBV5-5	few	TRBJ2-3	NA	TGTGCCAGCAGCTTTTCCTTTGGTAAGGGTGGCACAGATACGCAGTATTTT	CASSFSFGKGGTDTQYF
TRBV2	few	TRBJ2-7	NA	TGTGCCAGCAGGGAGGGACTGCGGAGCTCCTACGAGCAGTACTTC	CASREGLRSSYEQYF
TRBV5-4	many	TRBJ2-4	TRBD2	TGTGCCAGCAGCTTGGAACCAGCGGGGGGAGACCTAGCCAAAAACATTCAGTACTTC	CASSLEPAGGDLAKNIQYF
TRBV9	few	TRBJ2-5	NA	TGTGCCAGCAGCGTCCAAGAGACCCAGTACTTC	CASSVQETQYF
TRBV2	few	TRBJ1-3	TRBD1	TGTGCCAGCAGTGAGATGGGACAGTCTGGAAACACCATATATTTT	CASSEMGQSGNTIYF
TRBV28	few	TRBJ1-1	TRBD1	TGTGCCAGCAGTTTATCGTCCCGGACAGGGACGCCTGAAGCTTTCTTT	CASSLSSRTGTPEAFF
TRBV5-5	NA	TRBJ2-7	TRBD1	TGTGCCAGCAGCTGGGGACAGACGAGCCTTTCCTACGAGCAGTACTTC	CASSWGQTSLSYEQYF
TRBV29-1	NA	TRBJ1-2	NA	TGCAGCGTCACCGTCGGGGACTACTATGGCTACACCTTC	CSVTVGDYYGYTF
TRBV2	NA	TRBJ2-3	TRBD2	TGTGCCAGCAGTGAAGTCCGCCTAGCGGGAGTCAACACAGATACGCAGTATTTT	CASSEVRLAGVNTDTQYF
TRBV7-9	few	TRBJ2-1	NA	TGTGCCAGCAGCTTAGGGCAGCTGAACTCCTACAATGAGCAGTTCTTC	CASSLGQLNSYNEQFF
TRBV4-1	many	TRBJ2-1	NA	TGCGCCAGCAGCCAAGTTGACATCCTCTCCTACAATGAGCAGTTCTTC	CASSQVDILSYNEQFF
TRBV5-4	NA	TRBJ2-7	NA	TGTGCCAGCAGCCCGGACGGCGGCTCCTACGAGCAGTACTTC	CASSPDGGSYEQYF
TRBV7-9	NA	TRBJ1-6	TRBD1	TGTGCCAGCAGCTCCCCCCGACAGGGGAATAATTCACCCCTCCACTTT	CASSSPRQGNNSPLHF
TRBV30	NA	TRBJ1-2	NA	TGTGCCTGGAGTCGTGACACCTTC	CAWSRDTF
TRBV5-3	NA	TRBJ1-1	NA	TGTGCCAGAAGCTTGGCCGACGGGCGGGAGCCAGTCGGGTGGAGGACTGAAGCTTTCTTT	CARSLADGREPVGWRTEAFF
TRBV7-2	NA	TRBJ2-5	TRBD2	TGTGCCAGCAGCTCCTTTAGCGGGGGAGAGACCCAGTACTTC	CASSSFSGGETQYF
TRBV10-3	NA	TRBJ2-2	TRBD1	TGTGCCATCAGAATGGGGACAGGGGACGCCGGGGAGCTGTTTTTT	CAIRMGTGDAGELFF
TRBV6-6	few	TRBJ1-5	NA	TGTGCCAGCAATGGCAGCCCCAATCAGCCCCAGCATTTT	CASNGSPNQPQHF
TRBV7-9	NA	TRBJ2-3	NA	TGTGCCAGCAGCGTTACCACAGATACGCAGTATTTT	CASSVTTDTQYF
TRBV12-5	few	TRBJ2-5	NA	TGTGCTAGTGGTTACCCCGGGGAAGAGACCCAGTACTTC	CASGYPGEETQYF
TRBV28	NA	TRBJ1-5	NA	TGTGCCAGCAGTCCTTTATGGCGGGGGTTGGGCAATCAGCCCCAGCATTTT	CASSPLWRGLGNQPQHF